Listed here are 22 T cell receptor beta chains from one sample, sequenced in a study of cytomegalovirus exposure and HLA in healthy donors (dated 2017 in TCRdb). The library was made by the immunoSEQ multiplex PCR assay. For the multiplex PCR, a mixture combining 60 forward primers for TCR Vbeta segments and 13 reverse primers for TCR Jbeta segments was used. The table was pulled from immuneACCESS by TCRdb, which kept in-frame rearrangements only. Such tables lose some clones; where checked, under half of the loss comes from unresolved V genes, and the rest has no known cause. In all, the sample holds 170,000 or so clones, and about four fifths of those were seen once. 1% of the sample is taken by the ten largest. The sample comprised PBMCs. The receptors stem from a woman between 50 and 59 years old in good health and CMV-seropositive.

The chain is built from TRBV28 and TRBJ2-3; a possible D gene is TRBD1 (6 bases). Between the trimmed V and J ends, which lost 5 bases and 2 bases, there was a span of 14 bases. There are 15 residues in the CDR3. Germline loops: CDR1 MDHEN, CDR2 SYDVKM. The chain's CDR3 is CASSTGQPSTDTQYF. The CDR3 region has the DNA TGTGCCAGCAGTACCGGACAGCCTTCCACAGATACGCAGTATTTT. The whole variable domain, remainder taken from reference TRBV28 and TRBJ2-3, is DVKVTQSSRYLVKRTGEKVFLECVQDMDHENMFWYRQDPGLGLRLIYFSYDVKMKEKGDIPEGYSVSREKKERFSLILESASTNQTSMYLCASSTGQPSTDTQYFGPGTRLTVL.

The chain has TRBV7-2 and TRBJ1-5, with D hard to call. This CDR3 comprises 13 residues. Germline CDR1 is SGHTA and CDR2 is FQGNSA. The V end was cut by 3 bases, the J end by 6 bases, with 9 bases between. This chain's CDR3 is CASSLGFGQPQHF. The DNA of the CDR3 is TGTGCCAGCAGCTTGGGCTTTGGTCAGCCCCAGCATTTT.

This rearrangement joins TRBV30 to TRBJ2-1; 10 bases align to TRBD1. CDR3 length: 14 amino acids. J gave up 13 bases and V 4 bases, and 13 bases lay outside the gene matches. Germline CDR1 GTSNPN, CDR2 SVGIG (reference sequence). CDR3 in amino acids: CAWNAGGQGLTQFF. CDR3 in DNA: TGTGCCTGGAACGCGGGGGGACAGGGGTTGACCCAGTTCTTC.

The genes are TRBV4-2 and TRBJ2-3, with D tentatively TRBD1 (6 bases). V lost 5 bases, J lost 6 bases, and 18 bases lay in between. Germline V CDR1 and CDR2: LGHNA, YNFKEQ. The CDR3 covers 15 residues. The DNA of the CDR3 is TGTGCCAGCAGCTCCATCAGGGGCCCGCAGGATACGCAGTATTTT. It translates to CASSSIRGPQDTQYF.

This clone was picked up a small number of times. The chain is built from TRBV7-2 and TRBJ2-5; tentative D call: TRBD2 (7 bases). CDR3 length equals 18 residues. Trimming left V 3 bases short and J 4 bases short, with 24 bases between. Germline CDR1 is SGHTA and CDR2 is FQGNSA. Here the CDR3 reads CASSLIRRGGPGPETQYF. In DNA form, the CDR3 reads TGTGCCAGCAGCTTGATTAGGAGGGGGGGCCCCGGTCCAGAGACCCAGTACTTC. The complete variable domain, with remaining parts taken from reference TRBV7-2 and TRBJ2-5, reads GAGVSQSPSNKVTEKGKDVELRCDPISGHTALYWYRQSLGQGLEFLIYFQGNSAPDKSGLPSDRFSAERTGGSVSTLTIQRTQQEDSAVYLCASSLIRRGGPGPETQYFGPGTRLLVL.

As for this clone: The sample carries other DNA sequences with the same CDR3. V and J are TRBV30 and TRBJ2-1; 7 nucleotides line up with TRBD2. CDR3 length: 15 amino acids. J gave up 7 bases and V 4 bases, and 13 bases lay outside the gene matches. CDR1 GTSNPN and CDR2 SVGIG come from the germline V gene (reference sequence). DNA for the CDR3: TGTGCCTGGACAGAACGGGGCGGGAGAGGTAATGAGCAGTTCTTC. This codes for CAWTERGGRGNEQFF.

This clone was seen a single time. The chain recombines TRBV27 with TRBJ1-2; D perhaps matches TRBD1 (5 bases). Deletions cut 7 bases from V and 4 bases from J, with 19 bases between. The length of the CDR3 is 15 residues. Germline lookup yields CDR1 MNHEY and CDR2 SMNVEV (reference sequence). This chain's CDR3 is CASTSPGERPYGYTF. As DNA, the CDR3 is TGTGCCAGCACCTCCCCGGGGGAACGGCCCTATGGCTACACCTTC.

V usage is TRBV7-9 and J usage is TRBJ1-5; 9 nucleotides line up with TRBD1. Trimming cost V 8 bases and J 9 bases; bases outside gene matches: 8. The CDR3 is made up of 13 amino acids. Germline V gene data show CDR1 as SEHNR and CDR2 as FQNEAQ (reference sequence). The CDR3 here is CASGTGGWGPQHF. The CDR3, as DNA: TGTGCCAGCGGCACAGGGGGCTGGGGGCCCCAGCATTTT.

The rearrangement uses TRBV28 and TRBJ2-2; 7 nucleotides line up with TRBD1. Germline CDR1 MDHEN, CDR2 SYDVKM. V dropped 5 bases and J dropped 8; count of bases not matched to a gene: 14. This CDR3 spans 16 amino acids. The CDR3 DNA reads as TGTGCCAGCAGTAAACGGACAGGACGGGGATCGGGGGAGCTGTTTTTT. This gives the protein CASSKRTGRGSGELFF.

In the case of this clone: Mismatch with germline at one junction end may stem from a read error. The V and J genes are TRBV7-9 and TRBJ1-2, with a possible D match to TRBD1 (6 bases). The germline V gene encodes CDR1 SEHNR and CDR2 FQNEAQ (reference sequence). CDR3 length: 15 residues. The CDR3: CSSGHLGGTPYGYTF. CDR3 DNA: TGTTCCAGCGGCCATTTGGGAGGGACACCCTATGGCTACACCTTC. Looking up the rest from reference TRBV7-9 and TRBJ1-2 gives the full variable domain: DTGVSQNPRHKITKRGQNVTFRCDPISEHNRLYWYRQTLGQGPEFLTYFQNEAQLEKSRLLSDRFSAERPKGSFSTLEIQRTEQGDSAMYLCSSGHLGGTPYGYTFGSGTRLTVV.

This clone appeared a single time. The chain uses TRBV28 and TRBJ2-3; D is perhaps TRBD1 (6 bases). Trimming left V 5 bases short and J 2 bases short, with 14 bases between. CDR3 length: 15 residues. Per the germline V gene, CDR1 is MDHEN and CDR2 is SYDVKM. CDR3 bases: TGTGCCAGCAGTGACGGGACACCAAACACAGATACGCAGTATTTT. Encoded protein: CASSDGTPNTDTQYF.

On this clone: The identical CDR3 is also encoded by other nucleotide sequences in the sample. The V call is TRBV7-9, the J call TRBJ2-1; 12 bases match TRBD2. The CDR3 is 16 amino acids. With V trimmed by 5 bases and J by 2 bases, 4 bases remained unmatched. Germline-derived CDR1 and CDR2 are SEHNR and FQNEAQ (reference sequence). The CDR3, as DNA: TGTGCCAGCAGCGCCCGACTAGCGGGGGCCTACAATGAGCAGTTCTTC. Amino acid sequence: CASSARLAGAYNEQFF.

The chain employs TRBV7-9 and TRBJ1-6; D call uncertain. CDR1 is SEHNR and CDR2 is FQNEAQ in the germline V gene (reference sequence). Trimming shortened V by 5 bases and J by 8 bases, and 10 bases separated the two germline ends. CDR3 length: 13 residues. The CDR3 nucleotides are TGTGCCAGCAGCGCGACGGCGGATTCACCCCTCCACTTT. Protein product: CASSATADSPLHF.

CDR3 loop: CASSSLAFSTDTQYF. The CDR3 DNA reads TGTGCCAGCTCATCCCTAGCGTTTAGCACAGATACGCAGTATTTT. The rearrangement uses TRBV18 and TRBJ2-3; weak D call: TRBD2 (6 bases). Trimming removed 5 bases from V and 0 bases from J, with 12 bases in between. Germline V CDR1 and CDR2: KGHSH, LQKENI. CDR3 length: 15 amino acids.

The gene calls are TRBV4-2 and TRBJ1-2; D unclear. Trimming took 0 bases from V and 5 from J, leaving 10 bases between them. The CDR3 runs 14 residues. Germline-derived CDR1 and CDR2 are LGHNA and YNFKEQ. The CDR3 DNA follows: TGTGCCAGCAGCCAAGAGAGGGTTGAGTATGGCTACACCTTC. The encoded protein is CASSQERVEYGYTF.

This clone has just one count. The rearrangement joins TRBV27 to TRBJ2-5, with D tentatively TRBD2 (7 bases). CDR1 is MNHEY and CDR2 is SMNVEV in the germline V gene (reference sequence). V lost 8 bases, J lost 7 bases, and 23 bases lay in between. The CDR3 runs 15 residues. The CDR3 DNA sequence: TGTGCCAGCTATCCTGGGGGGGGGCCGGGTCGGACCCAGTACTTC. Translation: CASYPGGGPGRTQYF.

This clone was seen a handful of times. As DNA, the CDR3 is TGTGCCAGCAGCTTAGCCGGAGCGGGCGCCGGGGAGCTGTTTTTT. Translated, it gives CASSLAGAGAGELFF. The rearrangement uses TRBV11-2 and TRBJ2-2; possibly TRBD2 for D (6 bases). The ends were cut back, 1 base at V and 6 bases at J, with 12 bases in the middle. The CDR3 length is 15 residues. CDR1 and CDR2 (germline): SGHAT, FQNNGV.

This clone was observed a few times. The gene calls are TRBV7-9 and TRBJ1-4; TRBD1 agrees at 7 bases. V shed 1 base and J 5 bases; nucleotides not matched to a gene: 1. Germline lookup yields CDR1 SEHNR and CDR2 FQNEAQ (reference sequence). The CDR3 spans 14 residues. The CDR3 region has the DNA TGTGCCAGCAGCTTAGGACAGGGAAATGAAAAACTGTTTTTT. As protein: CASSLGQGNEKLFF.

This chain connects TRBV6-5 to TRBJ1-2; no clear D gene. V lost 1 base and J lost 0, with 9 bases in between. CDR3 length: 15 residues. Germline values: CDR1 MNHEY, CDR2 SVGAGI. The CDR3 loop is CASSYLVQANYGYTF. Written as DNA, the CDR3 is TGTGCCAGCAGTTACTTGGTCCAGGCTAACTATGGCTACACCTTC.

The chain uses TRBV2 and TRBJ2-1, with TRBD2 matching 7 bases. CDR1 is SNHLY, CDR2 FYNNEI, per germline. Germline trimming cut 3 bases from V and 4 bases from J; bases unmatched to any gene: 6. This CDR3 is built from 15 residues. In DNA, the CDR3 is TGTGCCAGCAGTGACAGGGCTAGCGGTTACAATGAGCAGTTCTTC. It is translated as CASSDRASGYNEQFF.

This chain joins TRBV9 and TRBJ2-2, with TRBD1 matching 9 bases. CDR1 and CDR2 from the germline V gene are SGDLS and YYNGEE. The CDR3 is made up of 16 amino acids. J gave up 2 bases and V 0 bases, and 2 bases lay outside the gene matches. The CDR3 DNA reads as TGTGCCAGCAGCGTAGCGACAGGGGGAAACACCGGGGAGCTGTTTTTT. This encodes CASSVATGGNTGELFF.

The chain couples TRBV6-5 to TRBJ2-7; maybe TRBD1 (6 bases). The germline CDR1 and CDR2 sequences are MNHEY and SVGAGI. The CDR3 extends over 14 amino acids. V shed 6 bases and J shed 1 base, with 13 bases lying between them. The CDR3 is CASRQTGLSYEQYF. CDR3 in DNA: TGTGCCAGCAGGCAGACAGGTCTATCCTACGAGCAGTACTTC.